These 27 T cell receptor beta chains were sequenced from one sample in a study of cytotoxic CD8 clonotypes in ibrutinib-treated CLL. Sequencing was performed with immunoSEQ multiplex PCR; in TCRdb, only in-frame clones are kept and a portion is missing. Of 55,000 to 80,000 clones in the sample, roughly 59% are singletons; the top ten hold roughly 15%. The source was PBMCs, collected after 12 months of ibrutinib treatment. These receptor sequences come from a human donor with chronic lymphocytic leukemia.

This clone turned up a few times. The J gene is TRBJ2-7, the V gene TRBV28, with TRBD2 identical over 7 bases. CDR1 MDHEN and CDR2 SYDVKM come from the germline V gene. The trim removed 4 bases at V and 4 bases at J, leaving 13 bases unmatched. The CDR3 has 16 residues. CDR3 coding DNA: TGTGCCAGCAGTTCCCTCCTCCGGCGGGAGCTGTACGAGCAGTACTTC. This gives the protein CASSSLLRRELYEQYF.

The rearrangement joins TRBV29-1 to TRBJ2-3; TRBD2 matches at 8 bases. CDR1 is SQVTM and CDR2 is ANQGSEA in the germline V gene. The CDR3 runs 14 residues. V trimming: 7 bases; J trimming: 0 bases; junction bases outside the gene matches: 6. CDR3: CSAGLGISTDTQYF. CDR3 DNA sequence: TGCAGCGCGGGACTAGGTATCAGCACAGATACGCAGTATTTT.

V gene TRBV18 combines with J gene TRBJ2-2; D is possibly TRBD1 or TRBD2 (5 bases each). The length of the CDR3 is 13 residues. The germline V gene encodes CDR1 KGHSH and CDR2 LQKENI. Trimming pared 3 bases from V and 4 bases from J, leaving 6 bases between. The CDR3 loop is CASSPGATGELFF. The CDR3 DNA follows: TGTGCCAGCTCACCCGGGGCCACCGGGGAGCTGTTTTTT.

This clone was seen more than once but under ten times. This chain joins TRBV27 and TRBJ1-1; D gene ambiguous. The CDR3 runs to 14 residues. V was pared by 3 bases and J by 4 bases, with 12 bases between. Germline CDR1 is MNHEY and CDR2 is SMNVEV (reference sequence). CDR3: CASSFNLLGTEAFF. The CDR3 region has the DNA TGTGCCAGCAGTTTCAACCTCTTAGGCACTGAAGCTTTCTTT.

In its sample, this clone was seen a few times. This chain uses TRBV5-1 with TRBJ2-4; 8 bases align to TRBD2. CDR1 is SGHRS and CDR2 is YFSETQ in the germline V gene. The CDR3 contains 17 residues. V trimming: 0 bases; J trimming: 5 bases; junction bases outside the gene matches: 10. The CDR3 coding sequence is TGCGCCAGCAGCTTGGAGGAGGGACTAGTCGGGCAAAACATTCAGTACTTC. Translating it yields CASSLEEGLVGQNIQYF.

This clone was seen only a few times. CDR3 amino acids: CASSLEGGTGGRNQPQHF. The CDR3 DNA reads TGTGCCAGCAGCTTAGAGGGGGGTACAGGGGGTCGCAATCAGCCCCAGCATTTT. The chain combines TRBV7-6 with TRBJ1-5, with 8 nucleotides matching TRBD1. Looked up from germline, CDR1 is SGHVS and CDR2 is FNYEAQ. J was trimmed by 2 bases and V by 1 base; bases with no gene match: 10. The CDR3 is 18 residues long.

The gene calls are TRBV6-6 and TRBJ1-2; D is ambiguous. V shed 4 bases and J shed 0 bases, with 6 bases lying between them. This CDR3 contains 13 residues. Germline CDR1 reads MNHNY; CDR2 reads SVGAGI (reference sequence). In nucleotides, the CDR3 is TGTGCCAGCAGTTCCCAGACTAACTATGGCTACACCTTC. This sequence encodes CASSSQTNYGYTF.

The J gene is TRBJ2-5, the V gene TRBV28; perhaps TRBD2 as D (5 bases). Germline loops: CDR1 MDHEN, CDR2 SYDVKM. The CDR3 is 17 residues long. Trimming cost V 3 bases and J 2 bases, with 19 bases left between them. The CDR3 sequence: CASSFSSRGSWQETQYF. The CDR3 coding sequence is TGTGCCAGCAGTTTTTCTTCCCGGGGAAGTTGGCAAGAGACCCAGTACTTC.

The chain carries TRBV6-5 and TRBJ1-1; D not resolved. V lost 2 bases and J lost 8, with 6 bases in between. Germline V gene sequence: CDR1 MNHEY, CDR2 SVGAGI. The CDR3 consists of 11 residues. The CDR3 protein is CASSYGGEAFF. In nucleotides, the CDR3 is TGTGCCAGCAGTTACGGAGGAGAAGCTTTCTTT.

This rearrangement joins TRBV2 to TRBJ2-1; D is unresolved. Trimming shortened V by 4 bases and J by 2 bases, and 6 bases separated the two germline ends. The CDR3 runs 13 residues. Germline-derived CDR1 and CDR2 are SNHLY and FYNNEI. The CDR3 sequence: CASSASAYNEQFF. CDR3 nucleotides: TGTGCCAGCAGTGCCAGCGCCTACAATGAGCAGTTCTTC.

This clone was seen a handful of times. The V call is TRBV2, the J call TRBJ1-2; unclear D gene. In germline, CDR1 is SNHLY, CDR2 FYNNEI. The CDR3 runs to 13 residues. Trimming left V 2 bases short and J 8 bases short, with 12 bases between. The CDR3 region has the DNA TGTGCCAGCAGTGAATGGGGTGAGGAGGGCTACACCTTC. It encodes CASSEWGEEGYTF. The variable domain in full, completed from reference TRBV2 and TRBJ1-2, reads EPEVTQTPSHQVTQMGQEVILRCVPISNHLYFYWYRQILGQKVEFLVSFYNNEISEKSEIFDDQFSVERPDGSNFTLKIRSTKLEDSAMYFCASSEWGEEGYTFGSGTRLTVV.

The CDR3 DNA reads TGTGCCAGCACGAGGACTAGCGGGGGGATTAACACCGGGGAGCTGTTTTTT. Its translation is CASTRTSGGINTGELFF. The genes are TRBV2 and TRBJ2-2; 14 nucleotides align to TRBD2. V lost 7 bases, J lost 2 bases, and 6 bases stayed unmatched. Germline V gene lookup returns CDR1 SNHLY and CDR2 FYNNEI. This CDR3 spans 17 amino acids.

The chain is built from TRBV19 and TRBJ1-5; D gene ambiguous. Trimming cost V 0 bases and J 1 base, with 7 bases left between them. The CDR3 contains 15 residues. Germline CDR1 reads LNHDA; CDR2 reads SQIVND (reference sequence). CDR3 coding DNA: TGTGCCAGTAGTATAGAGCAGTCCAGCAATCAGCCCCAGCATTTT. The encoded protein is CASSIEQSSNQPQHF. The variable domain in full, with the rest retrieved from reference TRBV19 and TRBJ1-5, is DGGITQSPKYLFRKEGQNVTLSCEQNLNHDAMYWYRQDPGQGLRLIYYSQIVNDFQKGDIAEGYSVSREKKESFPLTVTSAQKNPTAFYLCASSIEQSSNQPQHFGDGTRLSIL.

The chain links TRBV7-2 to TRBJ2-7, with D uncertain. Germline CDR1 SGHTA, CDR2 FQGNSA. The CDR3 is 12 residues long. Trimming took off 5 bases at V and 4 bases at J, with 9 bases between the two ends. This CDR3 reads CASSPPRYEQYF. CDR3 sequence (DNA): TGTGCCAGCAGCCCACCGCGTTACGAGCAGTACTTC. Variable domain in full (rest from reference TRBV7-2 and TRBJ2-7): GAGVSQSPSNKVTEKGKDVELRCDPISGHTALYWYRQSLGQGLEFLIYFQGNSAPDKSGLPSDRFSAERTGGSVSTLTIQRTQQEDSAVYLCASSPPRYEQYFGPGTRLTVT.

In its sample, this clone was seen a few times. CDR3 amino acids: CASSRRWWGYQPQHF. Here the CDR3 DNA reads TGTGCCAGCAGCCGCAGGTGGTGGGGGTATCAGCCCCAGCATTTT. This chain joins TRBV7-9 and TRBJ1-5; TRBD1 is a possible D gene (5 bases). Germline V gives CDR1 SEHNR, CDR2 FQNEAQ (reference sequence). V was trimmed by 5 bases and J by 5 bases, leaving 16 bases between them. This CDR3 is built from 15 residues. The entire variable domain, with the rest obtained from reference TRBV7-9 and TRBJ1-5, is as follows: DTGVSQNPRHKITKRGQNVTFRCDPISEHNRLYWYRQTLGQGPEFLTYFQNEAQLEKSRLLSDRFSAERPKGSFSTLEIQRTEQGDSAMYLCASSRRWWGYQPQHFGDGTRLSIL.

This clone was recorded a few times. The CDR3 protein is CASSEWGGSAGELFF. The CDR3 DNA reads TGTGCCAGCAGTGAATGGGGTGGGTCGGCCGGGGAGCTGTTTTTT. This chain connects TRBV25-1 to TRBJ2-2; no clear D. The CDR3 is made up of 15 amino acids. Germline-derived CDR1 and CDR2 are MGHDK and SYGVNS. Trimming cost V 1 base and J 6 bases, with 12 bases left between them.

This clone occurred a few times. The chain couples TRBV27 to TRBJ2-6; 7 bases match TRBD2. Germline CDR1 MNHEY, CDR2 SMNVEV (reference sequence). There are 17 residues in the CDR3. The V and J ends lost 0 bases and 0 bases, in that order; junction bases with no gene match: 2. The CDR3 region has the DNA TGTGCCAGCAGTTTATCTAGCGGGTTCTCTGGGGCCAACGTCCTGACTTTC. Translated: CASSLSSGFSGANVLTF.

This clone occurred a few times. The CDR3 DNA follows: TGCGCCAGCAGTGTAGTAGGAAATGAGCAGTTCTTC. This gives the protein CASSVVGNEQFF. The chain uses TRBV10-2 and TRBJ2-1; no clear D. V was pared by 4 bases and J by 7 bases, with 8 bases between. Germline V lookup: CDR1 WSHSY, CDR2 SAAADI. This CDR3 is 12 amino acids long.

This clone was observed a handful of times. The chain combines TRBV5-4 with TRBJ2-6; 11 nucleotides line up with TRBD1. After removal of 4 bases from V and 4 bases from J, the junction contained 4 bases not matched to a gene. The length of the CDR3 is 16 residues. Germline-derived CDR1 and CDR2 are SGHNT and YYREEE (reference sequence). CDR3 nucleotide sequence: TGTGCCAGCAGCCGGACAGGGGGCATCGGGGCCAACGTCCTGACTTTC. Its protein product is CASSRTGGIGANVLTF.

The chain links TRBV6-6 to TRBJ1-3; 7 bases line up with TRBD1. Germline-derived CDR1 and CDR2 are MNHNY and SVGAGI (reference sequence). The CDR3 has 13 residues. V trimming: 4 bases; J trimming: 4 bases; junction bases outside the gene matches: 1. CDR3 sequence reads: CASSSGQGNTIYF. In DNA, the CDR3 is TGTGCCAGCAGTTCGGGACAGGGAAACACCATATATTTT.

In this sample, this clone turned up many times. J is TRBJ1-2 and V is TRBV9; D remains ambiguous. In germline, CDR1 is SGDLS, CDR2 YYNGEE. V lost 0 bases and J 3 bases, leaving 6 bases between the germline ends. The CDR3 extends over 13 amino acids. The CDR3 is CASSVEQHYGYTF. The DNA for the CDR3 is TGTGCCAGCAGCGTAGAACAGCACTATGGCTACACCTTC.

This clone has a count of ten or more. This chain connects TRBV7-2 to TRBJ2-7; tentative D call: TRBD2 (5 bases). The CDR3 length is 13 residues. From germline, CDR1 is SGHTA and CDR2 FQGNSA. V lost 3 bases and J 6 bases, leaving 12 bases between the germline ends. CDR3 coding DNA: TGTGCCAGCAGCTTTAGCGCAATGGGCGAGCAGTACGTC. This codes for CASSFSAMGEQYV.

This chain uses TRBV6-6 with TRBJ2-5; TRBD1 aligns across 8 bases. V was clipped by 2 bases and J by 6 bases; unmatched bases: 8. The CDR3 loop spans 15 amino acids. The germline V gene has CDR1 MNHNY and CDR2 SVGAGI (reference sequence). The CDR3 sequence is CASSYPRQGMKTQYF. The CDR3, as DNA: TGTGCCAGCAGTTACCCTCGACAGGGGATGAAGACCCAGTACTTC.

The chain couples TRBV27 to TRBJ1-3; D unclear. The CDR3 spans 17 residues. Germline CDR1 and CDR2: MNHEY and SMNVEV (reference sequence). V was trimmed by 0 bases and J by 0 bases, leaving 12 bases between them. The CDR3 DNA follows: TGTGCCAGCAGTTTATCGGGAGGTAGTCTCTCTGGAAACACCATATATTTT. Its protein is CASSLSGGSLSGNTIYF.

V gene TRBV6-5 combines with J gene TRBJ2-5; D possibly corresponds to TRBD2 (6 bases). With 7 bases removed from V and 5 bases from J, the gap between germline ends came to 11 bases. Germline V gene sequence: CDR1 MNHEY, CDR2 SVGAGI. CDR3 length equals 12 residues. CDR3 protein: CASNIGGETQYF. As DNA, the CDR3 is TGTGCCAGCAACATTGGAGGGGAGACCCAGTACTTC.

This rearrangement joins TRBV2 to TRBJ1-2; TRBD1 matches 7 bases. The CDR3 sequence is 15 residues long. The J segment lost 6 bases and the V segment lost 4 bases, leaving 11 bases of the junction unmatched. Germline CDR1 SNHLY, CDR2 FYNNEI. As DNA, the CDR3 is TGTGCCAGCAGTGTTGGTTTTGACAGGGCGCATGGCTACACCTTC. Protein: CASSVGFDRAHGYTF.

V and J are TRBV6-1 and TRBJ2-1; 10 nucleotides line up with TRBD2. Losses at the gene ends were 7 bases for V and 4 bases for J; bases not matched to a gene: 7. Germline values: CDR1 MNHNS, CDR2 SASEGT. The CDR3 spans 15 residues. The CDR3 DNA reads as TGTGCCAGCACCCTTAGCGGGGGGTTTTACAATGAGCAGTTCTTC. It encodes CASTLSGGFYNEQFF.